These 7 T cell receptor beta chains originate from one sample sequenced in a study of blood T cell repertoires in COVID-19. The data were produced by immunoSEQ multiplex PCR, yet TCRdb's version contains in-frame clones alone and is incomplete. The sample lists about 160,000 clones; 70% to 85% were seen once. Source material: peripheral blood. Source of these receptors: a woman older than 75 with acute or convalescent COVID-19.

This clone showed up just a few times. This sequence joins TRBV28 and TRBJ1-6; D may be TRBD1 (5 bases). Trimming pared 8 bases from V and 0 bases from J, leaving 11 bases between. Germline lookup yields CDR1 MDHEN and CDR2 SYDVKM. The CDR3 is 15 residues long. The CDR3 loop is CASRGGSSYNSPLHF. CDR3 in DNA: TGTGCCAGCCGGGGGGGGAGCTCCTATAATTCACCCCTCCACTTT.

The V call is TRBV7-9, the J call TRBJ1-1, with D tentatively TRBD1 (6 bases). V dropped 5 bases and J dropped 3 bases, with 16 bases sitting between them. The CDR3 covers 15 residues. The germline V gene has CDR1 SEHNR and CDR2 FQNEAQ (reference sequence). The CDR3 DNA sequence: TGTGCCAGCAGCATTAACAGGGATGGGTACACTGAAGCTTTCTTT. This encodes CASSINRDGYTEAFF.

The CDR3 DNA follows: TGCGCCAGCAGCATTCAGGGAGGTGGGAACACTGAAGCTTTCTTT. The encoded protein is CASSIQGGGNTEAFF. The chain joins TRBV5-1 to TRBJ1-1; a possible D gene is TRBD1 (5 bases). Germline values: CDR1 SGHRS, CDR2 YFSETQ. V gave up 4 bases and J gave up 1 base, with 14 bases separating them. This CDR3 is 15 amino acids long.

J is TRBJ2-1 and V is TRBV6-5, with 8 bases that match TRBD2. The CDR3 is 16 residues long. Germline V gene data show CDR1 as MNHEY and CDR2 as SVGAGI. Unmatched junction bases numbered 11, after V lost 0 bases and J lost 10 bases. CDR3 sequence: CASSYSFTPLAGEQFF. The CDR3 coding sequence is TGTGCCAGCAGTTACTCCTTTACCCCCTTAGCGGGAGAGCAGTTCTTC.

The chain employs TRBV3-1 (or the pseudogene TRBV3-2) and TRBJ2-7; no reliable D call. The CDR3 has 12 residues. Trimming removed 4 bases from V and 3 bases from J, with 7 bases in between. Germline values: CDR1 LGHDT, CDR2 YNNKEL (reference sequence). DNA for the CDR3: TGTGCCAGCAGCCGGGCAAACTACGAGCAGTACTTC. This sequence encodes CASSRANYEQYF.

The rearrangement links TRBV18 to TRBJ2-7; the D gene is possibly TRBD2 (6 bases). Deletions cut 4 bases from V and 1 base from J, with 17 bases between. CDR1 KGHSH and CDR2 LQKENI come from the germline V gene. CDR3 length: 16 residues. The CDR3 is CASSLYATGGSYEQYF. The CDR3 region has the DNA TGTGCCAGCTCACTATACGCCACCGGGGGATCCTACGAGCAGTACTTC.

Of note for this clone: A read error may be the cause here, since a much bigger clone is one base away. V usage is TRBV19 and J usage is TRBJ1-5; D unclear. Trimming took 3 bases from V and 2 from J, leaving 11 bases between them. The CDR3 totals 15 residues. CDR1 and CDR2 (germline): LNHDA, SQIVND (reference sequence). In DNA form, the CDR3 reads TGTGCCAGTAGTATTTGGACCGGGGGCAATCAGCCCCAGCATTTT. Translated, it gives CASSIWTGGNQPQHF.